The present T cell receptor beta chain was sequenced within a study of long-term antiretroviral therapy in people with HIV. This CDR3 is built from 16 residues. Germline values: CDR1 LNHNV, CDR2 YYDKDF (reference sequence). Trimming took 8 bases from V and 4 from J, leaving 21 bases between them. Survey-level resolution applied to immunoSEQ assay v3.0. The table came from immunoSEQ multiplex PCR; TCRdb's copy has only in-frame clones and leaves some out. Of tens of thousands of clones in the sample, roughly 85% were seen once. The clonotype was recovered from a middle-aged man with HIV. The material sequenced was unsorted PBMCs, taken 2.3 years after starting antiretroviral therapy. The chain combines TRBV15 with TRBJ2-1; weak D call: TRBD1 (6 bases). As DNA, the CDR3 is TGTGCCACCCGTGCCGTAGGGACACACTTTTACAATGAGCAGTTCTTC. Protein sequence: CATRAVGTHFYNEQFF.